This T cell receptor beta chain was observed in a study of blood T cell repertoires in COVID-19. Study at large: Cohort 3 donors were reported recovered after two negative PCRs, clearance, or symptom resolution. COVID-19 samples collected from the United States, Italy and Spain covered acute and convalescent phases.

The CDR3 covers 13 residues. V lost 3 bases, J lost 1 base, and 6 bases lay in between. Germline loops: CDR1 DFQATT, CDR2 SNEGSKA (reference sequence). As handled by the study authors: Estimates of nucleated cell counts were drawn from the amplification of reference gene primers. Using immunoSEQ multiplex PCR, the repertoire was profiled, and TCRdb retains in-frame clones only, with some absent. The V and J calls and the clone size are those of that table, but D and trimming were determined from the DNA. The sample has 250,000 to 300,000 clones, roughly 91% seen once. Which cohort a participant joined came from the clinical history participants gave.

The genes are TRBV20-1 and TRBJ2-2, with no clear D. The TCR was taken from a woman aged 55-70 years in a cohort exposed to, infected with or recovered from COVID-19 (not recorded which). The source material was PBMCs or T cells enriched from blood (not recorded which). CDR3 in amino acids: CSASNRNTGELFF. The CDR3 bases are TGCAGTGCTAGTAACAGGAACACCGGGGAGCTGTTTTTT.